This TCR beta chain was captured by sequencing in a study of cytomegalovirus exposure and HLA in healthy donors. Study results and limitations: Data from an earlier analysis indicated that most TCR beta V segments were productive either about 90% or about 30% of the time.

The junction had 4 bases not matched to a gene; V was cut back by 3 bases and J by 0 bases. In germline, CDR1 is LNHDA, CDR2 SQIVND (reference sequence). The CDR3 runs 16 residues. To note about this clone: What it binds is unknown.

The study ran its PCR with 60 Vbeta and 13 Jbeta primers. The protocol was immunoSEQ multiplex PCR, while the TCRdb copy is restricted to in-frame clones and leaves out a portion. The sample holds 130,000 or so clones, approximately 78% seen once. The source is a man younger than 35 in good health and CMV-seropositive. The sample was PBMCs. This sequence joins TRBV19 and TRBJ1-5; TRBD1 aligns across 8 bases. CDR3 DNA: TGTGCCAGTAGTATTTACAGGGGGTATAGCAATCAGCCCCAGCATTTT. It translates to CASSIYRGYSNQPQHF.